A selection of T cell receptor beta chains follows, all from one sample in a study of CD8+CD57+ T cells in acquired aplastic anemia. TCRdb reanalysed the reads using MiXCR and keeps one entry per CDR3 protein. The sample holds around 50,000 distinct CDR3 sequences, around 50% seen once. Input material: sorted CD4+, CD8+, or CD8+CD57+ T cells (not recorded which) from PBMCs. The receptors were sampled from a human donor with aplastic anemia. The CDR3 runs from the conserved cysteine through the conserved F or W. A D gene is named only where the DNA matches it firmly. Some rows have no size entry. The others give once, few or many, or a class for an expanded clone.

J gene: TRBJ2-1
D gene: TRBD2
clone size: few
V gene: TRBV4-2
CDR3 DNA: TGTGCCAGTAGTCCGCTACAGGCCAGCGGGATTGGTGAGCAGTTCTTC
CDR3 protein: CASSPLQASGIGEQFF

J gene: TRBJ2-3
D gene: -
clone size: -
V gene: TRBV7-2
CDR3 DNA: TGTGCCAGCAGCTTAGCCGGCTACCTCACAGATACGCAGTATTTT
CDR3 protein: CASSLAGYLTDTQYF

J gene: TRBJ2-3
D gene: -
clone size: -
V gene: TRBV9
CDR3 DNA: TGTGCCAGCAGCGTCGGAGGGGCGGTAACAGATACGCAGTATTTT
CDR3 protein: CASSVGGAVTDTQYF

J gene: TRBJ2-7
D gene: -
clone size: many
V gene: TRBV5-5
CDR3 DNA: TGTGCCAGCAGCTTAGCTTCGTCAGGGGCCTACGAGCAGTACTTC
CDR3 protein: CASSLASSGAYEQYF

J gene: TRBJ2-7
D gene: -
clone size: medium-sized
V gene: TRBV25-1
CDR3 DNA: TGTGCCAGCAGTCCCACCGACAGGGAGGACTACGAGCAGTACTTC
CDR3 protein: CASSPTDREDYEQYF

J gene: TRBJ2-5
D gene: -
clone size: -
V gene: TRBV27
CDR3 DNA: TGTGCCAGCAGTCCGGACCTGGCGGAGGAGACCCAGTACTTC
CDR3 protein: CASSPDLAEETQYF

J gene: TRBJ1-3
D gene: -
clone size: many
V gene: TRBV13
CDR3 DNA: TGTGCCAGCAGCGCCTCTCGAGAGGGAAGAGACACCATATATTTT
CDR3 protein: CASSASREGRDTIYF

J gene: TRBJ1-1
D gene: -
clone size: once
V gene: TRBV6-1
CDR3 DNA: TGTGCCATCAGTGATTGGCGGTGGGTAGAGGCTTTCTTT
CDR3 protein: CAISDWRWVEAFF

J gene: TRBJ2-7
D gene: -
clone size: -
V gene: TRBV15
CDR3 DNA: TGTGCCACCAGCAGAGGAGGAGATTACTCCTACGAGCAGTACTTC
CDR3 protein: CATSRGGDYSYEQYF

J gene: TRBJ2-3
D gene: TRBD1
clone size: many
V gene: TRBV5-1
CDR3 DNA: TGCGCCAGCAGCTCACAGGGGGCCACAGATACGCAGTATTTT
CDR3 protein: CASSSQGATDTQYF

J gene: TRBJ1-5
D gene: -
clone size: -
V gene: TRBV7-2
CDR3 DNA: TGTGCCAGCAGCAAACAGGGAGGACAGCCCCAGCATTTT
CDR3 protein: CASSKQGGQPQHF

J gene: TRBJ2-5
D gene: -
clone size: -
V gene: TRBV7-2
CDR3 DNA: TGTGCCAGCAGCTTGGGCCCAACAACTAGTCAAGAGACCCAGTACTTC
CDR3 protein: CASSLGPTTSQETQYF

J gene: TRBJ1-2
D gene: TRBD1
clone size: -
V gene: TRBV20-1
CDR3 DNA: TGCAGTGCTAGACCAACCGAGGACAGGATGAATGGCTACACCTTC
CDR3 protein: CSARPTEDRMNGYTF

J gene: TRBJ2-3
D gene: -
clone size: many
V gene: TRBV4-2
CDR3 DNA: TGTGCCAGCAGCCAAGAGGTATTGAGGGGTAACACAGATACGCAGTATTTT
CDR3 protein: CASSQEVLRGNTDTQYF

J gene: TRBJ2-1
D gene: TRBD2
clone size: -
V gene: TRBV9
CDR3 DNA: TGTGCCAGCAGCGTAGCCGTGGGGGGGACGTACAATGAGCAGTTCTTC
CDR3 protein: CASSVAVGGTYNEQFF

J gene: TRBJ2-7
D gene: -
clone size: -
V gene: TRBV5-5
CDR3 DNA: TGTGCCAGCAGTTACTCGATGGACCCCTCCTACGAGCAGTACTTC
CDR3 protein: CASSYSMDPSYEQYF

J gene: TRBJ1-1
D gene: TRBD1
clone size: -
V gene: TRBV6-1
CDR3 DNA: TGTGCCAGCAGTCTCGGGACAGGGTTGAACACTGAAGCTTTCTTT
CDR3 protein: CASSLGTGLNTEAFF

J gene: TRBJ2-5
D gene: -
clone size: -
V gene: TRBV19
CDR3 DNA: TGTGCCAGTAGTACAGAAGAGACCCAGTACTTC
CDR3 protein: CASSTEETQYF

J gene: TRBJ1-2
D gene: -
clone size: -
V gene: TRBV10-1
CDR3 DNA: TGCGCCAGCAGTTTGAGTCCTAACTATGGCTACACCTTC
CDR3 protein: CASSLSPNYGYTF

J gene: TRBJ1-4
D gene: TRBD1
clone size: once
V gene: TRBV15
CDR3 DNA: TGTGCCACCAGCAGAGATGGTCAGGGGGCTAATGAAAAACCGTTTTTT
CDR3 protein: CATSRDGQGANEKPFF

J gene: TRBJ2-2
D gene: -
clone size: many
V gene: TRBV25-1
CDR3 DNA: TGTGCCAGCAGTGCTAGGGCCGGGGAGCTGTTTTTT
CDR3 protein: CASSARAGELFF

J gene: TRBJ1-2
D gene: -
clone size: -
V gene: TRBV9
CDR3 DNA: TGTGCCAGCAGCGCAACGCCCAGCCCGCGGGCAGGTACTAACTATGGCTACACCTTC
CDR3 protein: CASSATPSPRAGTNYGYTF

J gene: TRBJ2-1
D gene: TRBD1
clone size: few
V gene: TRBV18
CDR3 DNA: TGTGTCAGCTCACCACGGGACAGGAAGGGGTTCAATGAGCAGTTCTTC
CDR3 protein: CVSSPRDRKGFNEQFF

J gene: TRBJ1-1
D gene: -
clone size: -
V gene: TRBV27
CDR3 DNA: TGTGCCAGCAGTTTATCGGGGACCACTGAAGCTTTCTTT
CDR3 protein: CASSLSGTTEAFF

J gene: TRBJ1-4
D gene: TRBD1
clone size: -
V gene: TRBV19
CDR3 DNA: TGTGCCAGTAACGACAGGGGGATCGAAAAACTGTTTTTT
CDR3 protein: CASNDRGIEKLFF

J gene: TRBJ2-7
D gene: -
clone size: many
V gene: TRBV12-3/TRBV12-4
CDR3 DNA: TGTGCCAGCAGTTTAGCGCTCGGCGGGGACTCCTACGAGCAGTACTTC
CDR3 protein: CASSLALGGDSYEQYF

J gene: TRBJ1-3
D gene: -
clone size: -
V gene: TRBV7-6
CDR3 DNA: TGTGCCAGCAGCTTAGGATATCAGGGAGACACCATATATTTT
CDR3 protein: CASSLGYQGDTIYF

J gene: TRBJ2-7
D gene: TRBD2
clone size: few
V gene: TRBV10-3
CDR3 DNA: TGTGCCATCACTCGGACTAGCGGGGGGTTAGGCGAGCAGTACTTC
CDR3 protein: CAITRTSGGLGEQYF

J gene: TRBJ1-5
D gene: TRBD1
clone size: many
V gene: TRBV28
CDR3 DNA: TGTGCCAGCAGTGCGGACCGGGACAGTATAATTCAGCCCCAGCATTTT
CDR3 protein: CASSADRDSIIQPQHF

J gene: TRBJ1-2
D gene: TRBD1
clone size: few
V gene: TRBV29-1
CDR3 DNA: TGCAGCGCCACTCTGACAGGGGACGGCTACACCTTC
CDR3 protein: CSATLTGDGYTF

J gene: TRBJ2-3
D gene: -
clone size: -
V gene: TRBV2
CDR3 DNA: TGTGCCACCATATTTAGGGGCGGCACAGATACGCAGTATTTT
CDR3 protein: CATIFRGGTDTQYF

J gene: TRBJ2-1
D gene: TRBD2
clone size: many
V gene: TRBV20-1
CDR3 DNA: TGCAGTGCTAGACCCCCACTAGCGGAGGTTGGTGAGCAGTTCTTC
CDR3 protein: CSARPPLAEVGEQFF

J gene: TRBJ2-5
D gene: TRBD2
clone size: -
V gene: TRBV19
CDR3 DNA: TGTGCCAGTAGTACAGCCGTAGCGGGCCAAGAGACCCAGTACTTC
CDR3 protein: CASSTAVAGQETQYF

J gene: TRBJ1-2
D gene: -
clone size: few
V gene: TRBV25-1
CDR3 DNA: TGTGCCAGCAGTGGGACAACCTATGGCTACACCTTC
CDR3 protein: CASSGTTYGYTF

J gene: TRBJ1-1
D gene: -
clone size: -
V gene: TRBV2
CDR3 DNA: TGTGCCAGCTGTCCGGGACAAGTGAACACTGAAGCTTTCTTT
CDR3 protein: CASCPGQVNTEAFF

J gene: TRBJ2-7
D gene: -
clone size: -
V gene: TRBV6-1
CDR3 DNA: TGCGCCAGCAGTGGAGAGGGCTCCGCCGAGCAGTACTTC
CDR3 protein: CASSGEGSAEQYF

J gene: TRBJ1-3
D gene: -
clone size: medium-sized
V gene: TRBV15
CDR3 DNA: TGTGCCACCAGCAGAGAGGGTCGGGGGTCTGGAAACACCATATATTTT
CDR3 protein: CATSREGRGSGNTIYF